The T cell receptor (beta chain) described here comes from a study of T cell changes during pregnancy in multiple sclerosis. The ends lost 4 bases at V and 3 bases at J; junction bases unmatched: 8. Germline V gene lookup returns CDR1 ENHRY and CDR2 SYGVKD. This CDR3 spans 15 amino acids. The method was immunoSEQ multiplex PCR; TCRdb's version includes in-frame clones alone and lacks a portion of them. The table records 70,000 or so clones, roughly 93% of them present only once. This sequence was found in a female donor with multiple sclerosis, enrolled in a pregnancy study. V is TRBV10-3 and J is TRBJ2-5, with 7 bases that match TRBD2. Sequencing was performed on peripheral blood, taken in the third trimester of pregnancy. CDR3: CAISGPAGLEETQYF. The CDR3 DNA is TGTGCCATCAGTGGACCAGCGGGGCTAGAAGAGACCCAGTACTTC.